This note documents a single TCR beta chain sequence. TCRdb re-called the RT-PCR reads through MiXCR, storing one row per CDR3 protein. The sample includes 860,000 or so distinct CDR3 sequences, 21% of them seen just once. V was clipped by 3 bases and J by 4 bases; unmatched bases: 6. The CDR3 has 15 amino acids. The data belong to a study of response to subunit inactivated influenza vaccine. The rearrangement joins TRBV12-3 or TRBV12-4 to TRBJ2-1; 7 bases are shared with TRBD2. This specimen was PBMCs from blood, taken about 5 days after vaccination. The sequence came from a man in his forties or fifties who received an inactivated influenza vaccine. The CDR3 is CASSFSGLTYNEQFF. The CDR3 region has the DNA TGTGCCAGCAGTTTTTCGGGACTAACTTACAATGAGCAGTTCTTC.